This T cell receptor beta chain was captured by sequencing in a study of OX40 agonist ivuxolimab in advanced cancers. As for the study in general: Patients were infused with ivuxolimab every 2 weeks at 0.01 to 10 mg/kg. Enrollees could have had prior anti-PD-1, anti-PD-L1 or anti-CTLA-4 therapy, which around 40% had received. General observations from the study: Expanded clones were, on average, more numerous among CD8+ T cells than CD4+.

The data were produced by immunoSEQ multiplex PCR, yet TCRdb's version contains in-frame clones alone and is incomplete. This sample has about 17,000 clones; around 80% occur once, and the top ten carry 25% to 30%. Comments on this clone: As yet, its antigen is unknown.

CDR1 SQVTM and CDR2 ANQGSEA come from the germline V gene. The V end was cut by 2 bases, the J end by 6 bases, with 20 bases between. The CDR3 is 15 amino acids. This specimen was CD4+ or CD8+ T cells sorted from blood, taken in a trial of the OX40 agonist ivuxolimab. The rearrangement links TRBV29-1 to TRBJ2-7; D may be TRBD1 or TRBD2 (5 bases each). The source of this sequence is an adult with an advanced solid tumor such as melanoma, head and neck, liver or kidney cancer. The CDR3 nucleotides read TGCAGCGTTGAAACGAGTTGGGTCGGGGCGGCCGAGCAGTACTTC. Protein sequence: CSVETSWVGAAEQYF.